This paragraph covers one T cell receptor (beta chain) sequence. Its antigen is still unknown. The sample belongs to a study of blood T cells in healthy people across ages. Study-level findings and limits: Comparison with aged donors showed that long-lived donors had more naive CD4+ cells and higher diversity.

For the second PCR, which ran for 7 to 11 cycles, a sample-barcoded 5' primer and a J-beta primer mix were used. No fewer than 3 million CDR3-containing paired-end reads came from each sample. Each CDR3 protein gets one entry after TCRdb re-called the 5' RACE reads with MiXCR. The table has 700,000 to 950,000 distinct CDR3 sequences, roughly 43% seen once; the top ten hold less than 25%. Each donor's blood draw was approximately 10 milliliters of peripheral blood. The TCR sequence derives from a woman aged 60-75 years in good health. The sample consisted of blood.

CDR3 DNA: TGTGCCAGCAGCCCTCGACTACCCACAGATACGCAGTATTTT. Amino acids: CASSPRLPTDTQYF. This sequence joins TRBV14 and TRBJ2-3; D possibly corresponds to TRBD2 (5 bases). Trimming left V 4 bases short and J 2 bases short, with 10 bases between. The CDR3 runs to 14 residues. Looked up from germline, CDR1 is SGHDN and CDR2 is FVKESK.